What follows are 24 T cell receptor beta chains derived from one specimen sequenced in a study of blood T cell repertoires in COVID-19. Repertoires were generated with immunoSEQ multiplex PCR, while TCRdb's copy carries only in-frame clones and drops some. Of about 57,000 clones listed, roughly four fifths are singletons. The sequenced sample consisted of peripheral blood. The receptors come from a woman of 80 years or more with acute or convalescent COVID-19.

V and J are TRBV11-2 and TRBJ1-5; possibly TRBD1 for D (6 bases). Germline loops: CDR1 SGHAT, CDR2 FQNNGV. Trimming pared 1 base from V and 6 bases from J, leaving 16 bases between. The CDR3 is 16 amino acids. The CDR3, as DNA: TGTGCCAGCAGCTTAGTCGCAGGGGCGGCTGGTCAGCCCCAGCATTTT. It specifies CASSLVAGAAGQPQHF.

The chain is built from TRBV6-6 and TRBJ2-2, with 7 bases lining up with TRBD1. This CDR3 has 15 amino acids. With 4 bases clipped from V and 2 bases from J, the junction kept 4 bases outside the gene matches. CDR1 and CDR2 (germline): MNHNY, SVGAGI (reference sequence). Written as DNA, the CDR3 is TGTGCCAGCAGTTCCCACAGGGGTAACACCGGGGAGCTGTTTTTT. Translation gives CASSSHRGNTGELFF.

This chain links TRBV6-5 with TRBJ1-5, with 11 bases matching TRBD1. J was trimmed by 9 bases and V by 6 bases; bases with no gene match: 4. The CDR3 spans 13 residues. Germline V lookup: CDR1 MNHEY, CDR2 SVGAGI. The CDR3 loop is CASRRDRGTPQHF. DNA of the CDR3: TGTGCCAGCAGGCGGGACAGGGGGACGCCCCAGCATTTT.

The V gene is TRBV12-5, the J gene TRBJ2-4, with D possibly TRBD2 on 7 matching bases. Germline V gene data show CDR1 as LGHNT and CDR2 as FRNRAP. This CDR3 region has 17 residues. Trimming removed 2 bases from V and 7 bases from J, with 21 bases in between. The CDR3 bases are TGTGCTAGTGGTTTGATAGTCGGGGGGCCCCCTGGGAACATTCAGTACTTC. Its protein is CASGLIVGGPPGNIQYF.

The V and J genes are TRBV19 and TRBJ1-5; 7 bases map to TRBD1. The V segment lost 7 bases and the J segment 1 base; nucleotides outside the gene matches: 4. The CDR3 consists of 14 residues. Germline CDR1 and CDR2: LNHDA and SQIVND (reference sequence). The DNA of the CDR3 is TGTGCCAGTAATAAGGGGGCGAGCAATCAGCCCCAGCATTTT. Protein product: CASNKGASNQPQHF.

This chain connects TRBV11-2 to TRBJ1-1, with D possibly TRBD1 on 5 matching bases. The germline V gene has CDR1 SGHAT and CDR2 FQNNGV. This CDR3 is 13 amino acids long. Trimming stripped 2 bases from V and 2 bases from J, with 6 bases between. The DNA for the CDR3 is TGTGCCAGCAGCTTACAGGGCAACACTGAAGCTTTCTTT. Protein product: CASSLQGNTEAFF.

The chain employs TRBV2 and TRBJ1-6, with TRBD1 matching 8 bases. Trimming at V came to 6 bases and at J to 10 bases, leaving 11 bases not matched to a gene. The CDR3 has 15 amino acids. CDR1 is SNHLY, CDR2 FYNNEI, per germline. CDR3: CASRKSGTGGSPLHF. The DNA of the CDR3 is TGTGCCAGCAGGAAGTCCGGGACAGGAGGGTCACCCCTCCACTTT. The full variable domain, rest sourced from reference TRBV2 and TRBJ1-6, is EPEVTQTPSHQVTQMGQEVILRCVPISNHLYFYWYRQILGQKVEFLVSFYNNEISEKSEIFDDQFSVERPDGSNFTLKIRSTKLEDSAMYFCASRKSGTGGSPLHFGNGTRLTVT.

A single count supports this clone. This chain links TRBV5-5 with TRBJ2-3; TRBD1 matches at 7 bases. CDR3 size: 16 residues. Unmatched junction bases numbered 7, after V lost 3 bases and J lost 0 bases. Germline CDR1 and CDR2: SGHKS and YYEKEE (reference sequence). The CDR3 region has the DNA TGTGCCAGCAGCTATGCCACAGGGGCTAGCACAGATACGCAGTATTTT. Translated, it gives CASSYATGASTDTQYF.

The chain is built from TRBV30 and TRBJ2-7; 13 bases align to TRBD2. V gave up 3 bases and J gave up 0 bases; unmatched junction bases: 5. Germline V lookup: CDR1 GTSNPN, CDR2 SVGIG (reference sequence). The CDR3 contains 16 residues. The CDR3 spells CAWSGTSGTSSYEQYF. In DNA form, the CDR3 reads TGTGCCTGGAGCGGGACTAGCGGGACTTCCTCCTACGAGCAGTACTTC. Full variable domain (missing parts from reference TRBV30 and TRBJ2-7): SQTIHQWPATLVQPVGSPLSLECTVEGTSNPNLYWYRQAAGRGLQLLFYSVGIGQISSEVPQNLSASRPQDRQFILSSKKLLLSDSGFYLCAWSGTSGTSSYEQYFGPGTRLTVT.

The gene calls are TRBV15 and TRBJ1-5; 7 bases fit TRBD1. The length of the CDR3 is 15 residues. The germline gives CDR1 LNHNV, CDR2 YYDKDF (reference sequence). V shed 9 bases and J 0 bases; nucleotides not matched to a gene: 8. DNA for the CDR3: TGTGCCACGGCATTTGGGACAGATAGCAATCAGCCCCAGCATTTT. Its translation: CATAFGTDSNQPQHF. The complete variable domain, with remaining parts taken from reference TRBV15 and TRBJ1-5, reads DAMVIQNPRYQVTQFGKPVTLSCSQTLNHNVMYWYQQKSSQAPKLLFHYYDKDFNNEADTPDNFQSRRPNTSFCFLDIRSPGLGDTAMYLCATAFGTDSNQPQHFGDGTRLSIL.

The chain combines TRBV11-2 with TRBJ2-5, with TRBD1 identical over 8 bases. The CDR3 contains 15 residues. Per germline, CDR1 SGHAT and CDR2 FQNNGV. V gave up 4 bases and J gave up 4 bases; unmatched junction bases: 8. CDR3 sequence reads: CASSSLQGDGETQYF. CDR3 in DNA: TGTGCCAGCAGCTCACTACAGGGGGATGGAGAGACCCAGTACTTC.

V and J are TRBV6-5 and TRBJ1-2, with D possibly being TRBD1 (5 bases). This CDR3 region has 13 residues. The V gene's germline CDR1 is MNHEY and CDR2 SVGAGI. Trimming removed 7 bases at V and 3 bases at J, with 12 bases between. The CDR3 nucleotides read TGTGCCAGCATCCAGGACACGGACTATGGCTACACCTTC. It codes for CASIQDTDYGYTF.

CDR3 region: CASSVAAGQGIEQFF. In DNA form, the CDR3 reads TGTGCCAGCAGCGTAGCAGCGGGCCAAGGCATTGAGCAGTTCTTC. This chain connects TRBV9 to TRBJ2-1, with TRBD2 as a possible D gene (6 bases). CDR3 length equals 15 residues. CDR1 is SGDLS, CDR2 YYNGEE, per germline. V shed 0 bases and J shed 9 bases, with 16 bases lying between them. Supplemented by reference TRBV9 and TRBJ2-1, the full variable domain reads DSGVTQTPKHLITATGQRVTLRCSPRSGDLSVYWYQQSLDQGLQFLIQYYNGEERAKGNILERFSAQQFPDLHSELNLSSLELGDSALYFCASSVAAGQGIEQFFGPGTRLTVL.

This clone was detected only a few times. V is TRBV7-9 and J is TRBJ2-7; 12 bases are shared with TRBD2. The J segment lost 2 bases and the V segment lost 1 base, leaving 6 bases of the junction unmatched. The length of the CDR3 is 17 residues. The germline CDR1 and CDR2 sequences are SEHNR and FQNEAQ (reference sequence). CDR3 bases: TGTGCCAGCAGCTTAGAGCCTAGCGGGAGGGGAACCTACGAGCAGTACTTC. Protein: CASSLEPSGRGTYEQYF.

This chain uses TRBV5-4 with TRBJ2-1, with 9 bases that match TRBD2. The germline V gene encodes CDR1 SGHNT and CDR2 YYREEE (reference sequence). The CDR3 contains 14 residues. V trimming: 3 bases; J trimming: 7 bases; junction bases outside the gene matches: 5. The CDR3 coding sequence is TGTGCCAGCAGCTGGCGGGAGGGCATGAATGAGCAGTTCTTC. It is translated as CASSWREGMNEQFF.

The J gene is TRBJ1-2, the V gene TRBV27, with 8 bases aligning to TRBD1. Germline CDR1 and CDR2: MNHEY and SMNVEV (reference sequence). This CDR3 has 14 amino acids. Germline trimming cut 6 bases from V and 2 bases from J; bases unmatched to any gene: 5. This chain's CDR3 is CASRRQGANYGYTF. For the CDR3, the DNA is TGTGCCAGCAGGCGGCAGGGGGCAAACTATGGCTACACCTTC.

V gene TRBV6-5 combines with J gene TRBJ2-5, with a tentative D call TRBD2 (7 bases). V was shortened by 6 bases and J by 5 bases, with 13 bases between the two germline ends. CDR1 and CDR2 (germline): MNHEY, SVGAGI. This CDR3 comprises 13 residues. The chain's CDR3 is CASRRGPGETQYF. For the CDR3, the DNA is TGTGCCAGCAGGCGGGGGCCGGGGGAGACCCAGTACTTC.

The chain joins TRBV3-1 (or the pseudogene TRBV3-2) to TRBJ2-2, with D tentatively TRBD1 (6 bases). Germline V gives CDR1 LGHDT, CDR2 YNNKEL (reference sequence). Deletions cut 0 bases from V and 4 bases from J, with 9 bases between. This CDR3 contains 15 residues. CDR3 DNA: TGTGCCAGCAGCCAAGATTTGACAGGCACCGGGGAGCTGTTTTTT. The encoded protein is CASSQDLTGTGELFF.

This clone was found once. The chain combines TRBV6-4 with TRBJ1-1; the D gene is possibly TRBD1 (5 bases). Trimming shortened V by 4 bases and J by 7 bases, and 19 bases separated the two germline ends. The germline CDR1 and CDR2 sequences are MRHNA and SNTAGT. This CDR3 spans 15 amino acids. In nucleotides, the CDR3 is TGTGCCAGCAGTGTTTTTGGCAGTTTAGACAGTGAAGCTTTCTTT. Translation: CASSVFGSLDSEAFF.

V and J are TRBV2 and TRBJ1-1; D is ambiguous. Looked up from germline, CDR1 is SNHLY and CDR2 is FYNNEI. The CDR3 contains 15 residues. V was pared by 6 bases and J by 6 bases, with 20 bases between. CDR3 sequence (DNA): TGTGCCAGCAGGTTGTTAGGAACTGCGGGCGCTGAAGCTTTCTTT. Amino acids: CASRLLGTAGAEAFF.

The chain has TRBV3-1 (or the pseudogene TRBV3-2) and TRBJ2-5, with 7 bases identical to TRBD1. V gave up 2 bases and J gave up 6 bases; unmatched junction bases: 6. The length of the CDR3 is 14 residues. Germline V gives CDR1 LGHDT, CDR2 YNNKEL (reference sequence). CDR3 region: CASSQSPDRKTQYF. Here the CDR3 DNA reads TGTGCCAGCAGCCAATCCCCGGACAGGAAGACCCAGTACTTC.

The sample holds a few counts of this clone. The chain has TRBV19 and TRBJ2-7, with 10 bases matching TRBD1. Germline CDR1 reads LNHDA; CDR2 reads SQIVND (reference sequence). The CDR3 totals 14 residues. The J segment lost 6 bases and the V segment lost 3 bases, leaving 5 bases of the junction unmatched. The CDR3 coding sequence is TGTGCCAGTAGTATTGGGACAGGGGCCTCCGAGCAGTACTTC. It is translated as CASSIGTGASEQYF.

To note about this clone: This sequence may be a read error, since a much larger clone differs from it by one base. V and J are TRBV7-6 and TRBJ2-7, with TRBD2 matching 12 bases. Trimming cost V 5 bases and J 3 bases; bases outside gene matches: 5. The CDR3 consists of 15 residues. The germline V gene encodes CDR1 SGHVS and CDR2 FNYEAQ. The CDR3 spells CASSPRTSGDYEQYF. Here the CDR3 DNA reads TGTGCCAGCAGCCCCCGGACTAGCGGGGACTACGAGCAGTACTTC.

The chain carries TRBV19 and TRBJ2-3; 11 nucleotides agree with TRBD2. From germline, CDR1 is LNHDA and CDR2 SQIVND (reference sequence). The CDR3 sequence is 15 residues long. The V and J ends lost 7 bases and 3 bases, in that order; junction bases with no gene match: 6. The CDR3 nucleotides are TGTGCCAGTACTAGCGGGAGGCCATCAACAGATACGCAGTATTTT. It translates to CASTSGRPSTDTQYF.